This TCR beta chain comes out of a study of cytomegalovirus exposure and HLA in healthy donors. Both 60 Vbeta primers and 13 Jbeta primers went into the PCR. Sequenced by immunoSEQ multiplex PCR; TCRdb stores in-frame clones only, minus some. The table has 85,000 to 130,000 clones, about 70% seen once. The CDR3 is 14 amino acids. Germline lookup yields CDR1 LGHNA and CDR2 YSLEER. The V and J ends lost 1 base and 9 bases respectively, with 13 bases between them. The TCR sequence derives from a woman between 45 and 65 years old in good health and CMV-seropositive. The specimen sequenced was PBMCs. The chain couples TRBV4-3 to TRBJ2-1; the D is unclear. The CDR3 is CASSQVFEFGEQFF. CDR3 nucleotide sequence: TGCGCCAGCAGCCAAGTGTTTGAGTTTGGTGAGCAGTTCTTC.